This T cell receptor (beta chain) was captured in a study of a mutant IDH1 vaccine in newly diagnosed glioma. For the study at large: Treatment recipients were roughly 62% male and approximately 40% female, and their mean age was approximately 43 years. Therapy received beforehand was radiotherapy, temozolomide, or both, with most patients given both. Whole-study results and caveats: Changes to the top peripheral T cell clonotypes appeared unrelated to pseudoprogression.

Time point denoted: week 23, last vaccination. Every vaccine dose comprised 300 ug of mutant IDH1 20-mer peptide plus topical imiquimod. Notes on this clone: Its antigen is unknown.

The CDR3 runs to 15 residues. Germline-derived CDR1 and CDR2 are SGHRS and YFSETQ. V shed 5 bases and J 4 bases; nucleotides not matched to a gene: 8. The method was immunoSEQ multiplex PCR; TCRdb's version includes in-frame clones alone and lacks a portion of them. The sample includes around 60,000 clones, about 85% seen only once; the top ten take approximately 4%. The chain joins TRBV5-1 to TRBJ2-1; TRBD1 agrees at 8 bases. The material sequenced was PBMCs, taken from a glioma patient whose treatment included an IDH1 peptide vaccine. This TCR came from a man aged 25-40 years with glioma. In DNA, the CDR3 is TGCGCCAGCAGGGTGGACAGGGCCGGTTACAATGAGCAGTTCTTC. It encodes CASRVDRAGYNEQFF.